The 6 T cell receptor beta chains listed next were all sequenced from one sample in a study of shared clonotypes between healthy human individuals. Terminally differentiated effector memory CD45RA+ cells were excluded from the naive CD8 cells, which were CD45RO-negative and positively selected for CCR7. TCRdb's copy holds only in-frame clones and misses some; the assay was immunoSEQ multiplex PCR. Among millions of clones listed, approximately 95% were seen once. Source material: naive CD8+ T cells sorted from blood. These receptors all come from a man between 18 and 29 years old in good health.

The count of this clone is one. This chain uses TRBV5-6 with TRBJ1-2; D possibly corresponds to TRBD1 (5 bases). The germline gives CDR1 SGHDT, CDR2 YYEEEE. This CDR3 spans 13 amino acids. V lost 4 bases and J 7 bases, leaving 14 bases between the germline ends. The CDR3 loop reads CASSPVGETGYTF. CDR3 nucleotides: TGTGCCAGCAGCCCGGTAGGGGAAACTGGCTACACCTTC.

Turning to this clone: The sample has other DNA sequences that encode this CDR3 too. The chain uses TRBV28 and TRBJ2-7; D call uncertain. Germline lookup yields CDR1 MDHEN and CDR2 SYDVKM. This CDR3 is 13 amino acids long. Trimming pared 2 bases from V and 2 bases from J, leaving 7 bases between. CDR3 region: CASSLRGAYEQYF. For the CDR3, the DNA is TGTGCCAGCAGTTTACGAGGTGCCTACGAGCAGTACTTC. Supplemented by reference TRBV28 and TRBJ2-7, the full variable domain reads DVKVTQSSRYLVKRTGEKVFLECVQDMDHENMFWYRQDPGLGLRLIYFSYDVKMKEKGDIPEGYSVSREKKERFSLILESASTNQTSMYLCASSLRGAYEQYFGPGTRLTVT.

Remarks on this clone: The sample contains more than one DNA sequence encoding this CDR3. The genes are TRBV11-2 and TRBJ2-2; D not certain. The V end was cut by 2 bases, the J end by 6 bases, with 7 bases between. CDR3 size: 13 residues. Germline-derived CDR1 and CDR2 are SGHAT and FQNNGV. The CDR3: CASSLTSPGELFF. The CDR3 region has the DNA TGTGCCAGCAGCTTAACTTCTCCCGGGGAGCTGTTTTTT.

CDR3 amino acids: CASSEGDYSNQPQHF. CDR3 DNA: TGCGCCAGCAGCGAAGGAGATTATAGCAATCAGCCCCAGCATTTT. The chain carries TRBV4-1 and TRBJ1-5; no clear D. Germline V gene lookup returns CDR1 MGHRA and CDR2 YSYEKL. Trimming cost V 5 bases and J 0 bases, with 11 bases left between them. CDR3 length equals 15 residues.

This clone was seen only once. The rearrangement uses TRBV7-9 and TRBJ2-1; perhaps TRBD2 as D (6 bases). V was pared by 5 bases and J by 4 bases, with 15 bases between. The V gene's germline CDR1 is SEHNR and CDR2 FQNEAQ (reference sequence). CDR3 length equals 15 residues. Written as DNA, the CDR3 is TGTGCCAGCAGCCCCGTATGGGGGGAGTACAATGAGCAGTTCTTC. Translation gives CASSPVWGEYNEQFF.

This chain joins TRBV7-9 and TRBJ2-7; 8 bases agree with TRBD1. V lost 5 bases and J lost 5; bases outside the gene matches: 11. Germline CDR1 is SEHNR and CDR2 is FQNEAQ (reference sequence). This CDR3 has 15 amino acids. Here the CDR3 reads CASSPPRTGSNEQYF. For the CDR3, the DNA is TGTGCCAGCAGCCCCCCCCGGACAGGGTCGAACGAGCAGTACTTC.